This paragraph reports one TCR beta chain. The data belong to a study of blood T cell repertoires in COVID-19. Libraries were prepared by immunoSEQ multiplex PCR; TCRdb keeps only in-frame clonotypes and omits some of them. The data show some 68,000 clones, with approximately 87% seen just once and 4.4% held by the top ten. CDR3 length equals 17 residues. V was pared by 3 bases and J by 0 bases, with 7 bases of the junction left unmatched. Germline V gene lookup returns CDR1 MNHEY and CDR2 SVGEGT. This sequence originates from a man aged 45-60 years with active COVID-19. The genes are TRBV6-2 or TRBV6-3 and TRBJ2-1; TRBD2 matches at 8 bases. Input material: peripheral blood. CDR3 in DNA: TGTGCCAGCAGTTATTTAGCGGGGAGGCCCTCCTACAATGAGCAGTTCTTC. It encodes CASSYLAGRPSYNEQFF.